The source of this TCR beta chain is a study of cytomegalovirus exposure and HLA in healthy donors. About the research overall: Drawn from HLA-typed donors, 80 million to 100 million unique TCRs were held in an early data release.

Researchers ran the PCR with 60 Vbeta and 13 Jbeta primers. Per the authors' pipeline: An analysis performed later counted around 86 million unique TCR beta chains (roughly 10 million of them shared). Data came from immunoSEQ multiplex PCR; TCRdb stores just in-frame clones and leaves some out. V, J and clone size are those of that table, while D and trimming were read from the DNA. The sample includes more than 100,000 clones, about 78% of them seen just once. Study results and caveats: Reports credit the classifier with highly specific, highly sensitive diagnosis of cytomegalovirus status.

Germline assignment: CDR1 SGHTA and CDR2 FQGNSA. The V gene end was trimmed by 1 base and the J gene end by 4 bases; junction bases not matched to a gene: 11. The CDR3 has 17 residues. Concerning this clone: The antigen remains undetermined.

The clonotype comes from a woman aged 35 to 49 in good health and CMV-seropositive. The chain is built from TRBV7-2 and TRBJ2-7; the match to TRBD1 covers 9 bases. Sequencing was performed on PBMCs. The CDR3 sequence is CASSLGPPGQGGYEQYF. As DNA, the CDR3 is TGTGCCAGCAGCTTAGGCCCCCCGGGACAGGGTGGTTACGAGCAGTACTTC.